These 12 T cell receptor beta chains came from one sample sequenced in a study of early T cells in non-severe SARS-CoV-2 infection. TCRdb processed the 5' RACE reads anew with MiXCR; each CDR3 protein has one entry. The repertoire holds roughly 25,000 distinct CDR3 sequences, with approximately 5% as singletons. Sequencing input: whole blood. These receptors were collected from an adult who was a healthcare worker with PCR-confirmed SARS-CoV-2 infection or an uninfected control (not recorded which).

This sequence joins TRBV29-1 and TRBJ2-1, with 7 bases that match TRBD1. V lost 5 bases to trimming and J lost 8 bases; unmatched junction nucleotides: 9. This CDR3 comprises 13 residues. The V gene's germline CDR1 is SQVTM and CDR2 ANQGSEA. The DNA for the CDR3 is TGCAGCGTTACGGCTCAGGGGGTACATGAGCAGTTCTTC. This gives the protein CSVTAQGVHEQFF.

J is TRBJ2-1 and V is TRBV7-6; TRBD1 might be the D (5 bases). Germline lookup yields CDR1 SGHVS and CDR2 FNYEAQ. CDR3 length: 16 residues. V dropped 1 base and J dropped 0 bases, with 10 bases sitting between them. CDR3: CASSLVDTYSYNEQFF. CDR3 DNA: TGTGCCAGCAGCTTAGTGGACACCTACTCCTACAATGAGCAGTTCTTC.

This clonotype came up a few times. The rearrangement links TRBV5-1 to TRBJ1-6; 9 bases line up with TRBD1. The germline CDR1 and CDR2 sequences are SGHRS and YFSETQ. The CDR3 totals 14 residues. Unmatched junction bases numbered 6, after V lost 4 bases and J lost 10 bases. The CDR3 protein is CASSPRTGVSPLHF. CDR3 nucleotides: TGCGCCAGCAGCCCGCGGACAGGGGTCTCACCCCTCCACTTT.

This clonotype showed up many times. The rearrangement joins TRBV29-1 to TRBJ2-4, with D possibly TRBD1 on 6 matching bases. Germline V gene lookup returns CDR1 SQVTM and CDR2 ANQGSEA. The CDR3 is made up of 14 amino acids. The V end lost 2 bases, the J end lost 5 bases, and 13 bases lay between the germline ends. In DNA, the CDR3 is TGCAGCGTTGAATCACCGGGACACCAAAACATTCAGTACTTC. Amino acid sequence: CSVESPGHQNIQYF.

This clonotype was picked up a small number of times. The chain recombines TRBV6-5 with TRBJ2-7; TRBD1 or TRBD2 may be the D gene (5 bases each). CDR1 and CDR2 (germline): MNHEY, SVGAGI. CDR3 length: 15 amino acids. Trimming left V 2 bases short and J 6 bases short, with 17 bases between. The CDR3, as DNA: TGTGCCAGCAGTTACCGAACAGAGGGGTCGGCCGAGCAGTACTTC. Translated, it gives CASSYRTEGSAEQYF.

The chain joins TRBV10-1 to TRBJ2-5; D gene ambiguous. V lost 1 base to trimming and J lost 1 base, with 13 bases between them. Germline CDR1 and CDR2: WNHNN and SYGVQD (reference sequence). The CDR3 extends over 16 amino acids. CDR3 amino acids: CASSEWKGSGQETQYF. The CDR3, as DNA: TGCGCCAGCAGTGAGTGGAAGGGATCGGGCCAAGAGACCCAGTACTTC.

The chain joins TRBV3-1 to TRBJ1-1, with a tentative D call TRBD1 (6 bases). Between the trimmed V and J ends, which lost 1 base and 9 bases, there was a span of 12 bases. Germline CDR1 reads LGHDT; CDR2 reads YNNKEL (reference sequence). The CDR3 has 13 amino acids. The CDR3 reads CASSQGGQGKAFF. In DNA form, the CDR3 reads TGTGCCAGCAGCCAAGGGGGGCAGGGAAAAGCTTTCTTT. The entire variable domain, with the rest obtained from reference TRBV3-1 and TRBJ1-1, is as follows: DTAVSQTPKYLVTQMGNDKSIKCEQNLGHDTMYWYKQDSKKFLKIMFSYNNKELIINETVPNRFSPKSPDKAHLNLHINSLELGDSAVYFCASSQGGQGKAFFGQGTRLTVV.

The table lists this clonotype with many counts. The chain uses TRBV11-2 and TRBJ2-1; D is unresolved. This CDR3 is built from 14 residues. Germline V gene sequence: CDR1 SGHAT, CDR2 FQNNGV. The V and J ends lost 6 bases and 5 bases respectively, with 14 bases between them. This chain's CDR3 is CASRLLVGHNEQFF. CDR3 DNA sequence: TGTGCCAGCAGGTTGTTGGTCGGCCACAATGAGCAGTTCTTC.

This clonotype has only a few counts. The J gene is TRBJ2-1, the V gene TRBV9, with TRBD2 identical over 7 bases. Germline V CDR1 and CDR2: SGDLS, YYNGEE. V trimming: 0 bases; J trimming: 4 bases; junction bases outside the gene matches: 4. CDR3 length: 15 residues. This CDR3 is CASSVASGEYNEQFF. In nucleotides, the CDR3 is TGTGCCAGCAGCGTAGCCAGCGGGGAGTACAATGAGCAGTTCTTC.

This clonotype showed up many times. The chain carries TRBV4-2 and TRBJ2-5, with 13 bases identical to TRBD2. Germline CDR1 and CDR2: LGHNA and YNFKEQ. CDR3 length equals 18 residues. J lost 0 bases, V lost 4 bases, and 8 bases had no gene match. CDR3 sequence: CASSRQTSGGTYQETQYF. The CDR3, as DNA: TGTGCCAGCAGCCGCCAGACTAGCGGGGGGACGTACCAAGAGACCCAGTACTTC.

This clonotype came up many times. V usage is TRBV12-3 or TRBV12-4 and J usage is TRBJ2-1, with D tentatively TRBD1 (5 bases). With 5 bases removed from V and 6 bases from J, the gap between germline ends came to 14 bases. The CDR3 length is 14 residues. The CDR3 DNA reads as TGTGCCAGCAGTCTCCCCTCCAGGGCCAATGAGCAGTTCTTC. Encoded protein: CASSLPSRANEQFF.

This clonotype showed up many times. This chain joins TRBV3-1 and TRBJ2-7, with TRBD1 as a possible D gene (6 bases). V was trimmed by 0 bases and J by 2 bases, leaving 8 bases between them. Germline lookup yields CDR1 LGHDT and CDR2 YNNKEL (reference sequence). There are 14 residues in the CDR3. CDR3 sequence: CASSQEGTTYEQYF. The CDR3, as DNA: TGTGCCAGCAGCCAAGAAGGGACAACCTACGAGCAGTACTTC.